Detailed here is one T cell receptor (beta chain). The data are from a study of CD8+ T cells in alopecia areata. About the study: Tofacitinib was given for 6 to 18 months, then stopped for 6 months.

The germline V and J ends were trimmed by 4 bases and 4 bases, with 7 bases remaining between them. The CDR3 loop spans 12 amino acids. The germline V gene encodes CDR1 SEHNR and CDR2 FQNEAQ (reference sequence). Sequencing used cDNA as its template, made by extracting RNA and reverse transcribing it. Sequencing used immunoSEQ multiplex PCR; TCRdb keeps in-frame clones, though not all of them. The table includes roughly 250,000 clones, 60% detected once. Treatment: oral pan-JAK inhibitor, 5-10 mg twice daily. This specimen consisted of CD4+ T cells sorted from blood, obtained between weeks 51 and 54, from a patient treated with tofacitinib. The rearrangement joins TRBV7-9 to TRBJ1-2; D is ambiguous. This clonotype was obtained from a human donor with alopecia areata. The CDR3, as DNA: TGTGCCAGCAGCTCCTCGCCCTATGGCTACACCTTC. This translates into CASSSSPYGYTF.